This T cell receptor beta chain was captured in a study of blood T cell repertoires in COVID-19. This CDR3 has 13 amino acids. J lost 4 bases, V lost 5 bases, and 4 bases had no gene match. CDR1 is MNHEY and CDR2 is SMNVEV in the germline V gene (reference sequence). Sequencing used immunoSEQ multiplex PCR; TCRdb keeps in-frame clones, though not all of them. The sample lists about 130,000 clones; more than 80% were seen once. J is TRBJ1-2 and V is TRBV27, with 7 bases that match TRBD1. Specimen: peripheral blood. The receptor's source is a woman of 80 years or more with COVID-19, enrolled during active disease. The CDR3 coding sequence is TGTGCCAGCAGTCGGGACAGCCTCTATGGCTACACCTTC. Translating it yields CASSRDSLYGYTF.